This T cell receptor (beta chain) was sequenced during a study of control samples from healthy donors and cancer patients. TCRdb's copy holds only in-frame clones and misses some; the assay was immunoSEQ multiplex PCR. The data hold 90,000 to 100,000 clones, with 90% observed a single time. This CDR3 comprises 16 residues. V was pared by 3 bases and J by 0 bases, with 9 bases between. The germline CDR1 and CDR2 sequences are MDHEN and SYDVKM. The sequenced sample was blood. The gene calls are TRBV28 and TRBJ1-6, with D perhaps matching TRBD1 (5 bases). The TCR originated in a young woman in good health. CDR3: CASSFSGSSYNSPLHF. The CDR3 coding sequence is TGTGCCAGCAGTTTCTCAGGGAGCTCCTATAATTCACCCCTCCACTTT. Full variable domain (remainder filled in from reference TRBV28 and TRBJ1-6): DVKVTQSSRYLVKRTGEKVFLECVQDMDHENMFWYRQDPGLGLRLIYFSYDVKMKEKGDIPEGYSVSREKKERFSLILESASTNQTSMYLCASSFSGSSYNSPLHFGNGTRLTVT.